These 19 T cell receptor beta chains came from one sample sequenced in a study of blood T cell repertoires in COVID-19. Only in-frame clones appear in the TCRdb table, and some are missing; sequencing was by immunoSEQ multiplex PCR. The repertoire holds 310,000 or so clones, with almost 90% as singletons. Sample: PBMCs or T cells enriched from blood (not recorded which). Source of these receptors: a woman aged 18-29 years with acute COVID-19.

The chain recombines TRBV19 with TRBJ2-7, with D perhaps TRBD2 (5 bases). Deletions cut 3 bases from V and 0 bases from J, with 12 bases between. There are 15 residues in the CDR3. Germline loops: CDR1 LNHDA, CDR2 SQIVND (reference sequence). CDR3 DNA sequence: TGTGCCAGTAGTATCTTACGGGAAAGCTCCTACGAGCAGTACTTC. It codes for CASSILRESSYEQYF. Complete variable domain (other parts from reference TRBV19 and TRBJ2-7): DGGITQSPKYLFRKEGQNVTLSCEQNLNHDAMYWYRQDPGQGLRLIYYSQIVNDFQKGDIAEGYSVSREKKESFPLTVTSAQKNPTAFYLCASSILRESSYEQYFGPGTRLTVT.

The DNA of the CDR3 is TGTGCCACCAGCAGGGACTTCAGCTACGAGCAGTACTTC. Its protein product is CATSRDFSYEQYF. The chain joins TRBV15 to TRBJ2-7; D may be TRBD2 (5 bases). Between the trimmed V and J ends, which lost 3 bases and 3 bases, there was a span of 9 bases. Germline loops: CDR1 LNHNV, CDR2 YYDKDF (reference sequence). CDR3 length: 13 residues.

This clone was detected a few times. The V call is TRBV11-3, the J call TRBJ1-1; D unresolved. Deletions cut 0 bases from V and 1 base from J, with 3 bases between. CDR3 length equals 13 residues. Germline lookup yields CDR1 SGHNT and CDR2 YENEEA. The CDR3 reads CASSLDKNTEAFF. CDR3 DNA: TGTGCCAGCAGCTTAGACAAGAACACTGAAGCTTTCTTT.

CDR3: CASSIWSGMFSEQFF. In DNA, the CDR3 is TGTGCCAGTAGTATTTGGAGCGGGATGTTTTCGGAGCAGTTCTTC. V usage is TRBV19 and J usage is TRBJ2-1, with 7 bases lining up with TRBD2. CDR1 LNHDA and CDR2 SQIVND come from the germline V gene (reference sequence). J lost 10 bases, V lost 3 bases, and 12 bases had no gene match. The CDR3 spans 15 residues.

The J gene is TRBJ2-1, the V gene TRBV9, with TRBD1 matching 8 bases. This CDR3 spans 15 amino acids. Trimming took 3 bases from V and 3 from J; bases not matched to a gene: 5. In germline, CDR1 is SGDLS, CDR2 YYNGEE. CDR3 amino acids: CASSARDRYYNEQFF. The CDR3 region has the DNA TGTGCCAGCAGCGCCCGGGACAGGTACTACAATGAGCAGTTCTTC.

The J gene is TRBJ1-1, the V gene TRBV19; D perhaps matches TRBD1 (5 bases). V lost 4 bases, J lost 1 base, and 19 bases lay in between. There are 17 residues in the CDR3. Looked up from germline, CDR1 is LNHDA and CDR2 is SQIVND (reference sequence). In nucleotides, the CDR3 is TGTGCCAGTAGTAACACCTACTACCGGGACTCGAACACTGAAGCTTTCTTT. This codes for CASSNTYYRDSNTEAFF.

A note on this clone: This sample includes further DNA sequences coding for the same CDR3. V is TRBV30 and J is TRBJ2-2; D is uncertain. The CDR3 covers 14 residues. CDR1 GTSNPN and CDR2 SVGIG come from the germline V gene (reference sequence). V gave up 3 bases and J gave up 2 bases, with 10 bases separating them. CDR3: CAWRVTLNTGELFF. Here the CDR3 DNA reads TGTGCCTGGAGGGTTACTTTAAACACCGGGGAGCTGTTTTTT.

The chain is built from TRBV6-5 and TRBJ2-7; the match to TRBD2 covers 8 bases. CDR3 length: 15 residues. Germline CDR1 and CDR2: MNHEY and SVGAGI. V was pared by 7 bases and J by 2 bases, with 10 bases of the junction left unmatched. DNA of the CDR3: TGTGCCAGCACCCCAGGGGTAGCGGGAACCTACGAGCAGTACTTC. Encoded protein: CASTPGVAGTYEQYF.

The rearrangement joins TRBV28 to TRBJ2-1, with 10 bases aligning to TRBD1. The CDR3 is 14 residues long. Germline V gives CDR1 MDHEN, CDR2 SYDVKM. V dropped 7 bases and J dropped 7; count of bases not matched to a gene: 7. CDR3 region: CASIRQGAGNEQFF. In DNA, the CDR3 is TGTGCCAGCATCCGACAGGGGGCTGGAAATGAGCAGTTCTTC.

The rearrangement uses TRBV12-3 or TRBV12-4 and TRBJ1-1; maybe TRBD1 (6 bases). The germline V and J ends were trimmed by 9 bases and 4 bases, with 12 bases remaining between them. This CDR3 contains 12 residues. The CDR3, as DNA: TGTGCCAGTAAGACAGGAGGCACTGAAGCTTTCTTT. Protein sequence: CASKTGGTEAFF.

This chain uses TRBV7-3 with TRBJ2-5; D gene unclear. CDR3 length: 16 amino acids. The germline CDR1 and CDR2 sequences are SGHTA and FQGTGA. V was shortened by 1 base and J by 5 bases, with 17 bases between the two germline ends. The CDR3 sequence: CASSLNGRMRQETQYF. CDR3 DNA: TGTGCCAGCAGCTTAAACGGCAGAATGAGGCAGGAGACCCAGTACTTC. The whole variable domain, remainder taken from reference TRBV7-3 and TRBJ2-5, is GAGVSQTPSNKVTEKGKYVELRCDPISGHTALYWYRQSLGQGPEFLIYFQGTGAADDSGLPNDRFFAVRPEGSVSTLKIQRTERGDSAVYLCASSLNGRMRQETQYFGPGTRLLVL.

The rearrangement links TRBV5-6 to TRBJ2-7; 9 bases match TRBD2. The CDR3 contains 16 residues. The J segment lost 6 bases and the V segment lost 1 base, leaving 11 bases of the junction unmatched. CDR1 is SGHDT, CDR2 YYEEEE, per germline. The CDR3: CASSLLDGGRAVEQYF. DNA for the CDR3: TGTGCCAGCAGCTTGTTGGACGGCGGGAGGGCTGTCGAGCAGTACTTC.

This sequence joins TRBV7-8 and TRBJ1-5; weak D call: TRBD1 (5 bases). The ends were cut back, 6 bases at V and 0 bases at J, with 15 bases in the middle. This CDR3 is built from 16 residues. Germline loops: CDR1 SGHVS, CDR2 FQNEAQ. CDR3 DNA sequence: TGTGCCAGCAGTGGTCAGGGACTCAATAGCAATCAGCCCCAGCATTTT. Translated, it gives CASSGQGLNSNQPQHF.

The chain joins TRBV4-2 to TRBJ2-1, with TRBD2 as a possible D gene (5 bases). This CDR3 is built from 14 residues. The V and J ends lost 1 base and 2 bases respectively, with 6 bases between them. The germline V gene has CDR1 LGHNA and CDR2 YNFKEQ. DNA for the CDR3: TGTGCCAGCAGCCAAGGAGGGCCCTACAATGAGCAGTTCTTC. Translation gives CASSQGGPYNEQFF.

The chain uses TRBV28 and TRBJ1-2; the D is unclear. Germline V gene data show CDR1 as MDHEN and CDR2 as SYDVKM. V dropped 3 bases and J dropped 2 bases, with 10 bases sitting between them. The length of the CDR3 is 14 residues. The chain's CDR3 is CASSFVSRNYGYTF. Written as DNA, the CDR3 is TGTGCCAGCAGTTTTGTCTCCAGAAACTATGGCTACACCTTC.

The sample holds a few counts of this clone. The chain carries TRBV5-1 and TRBJ2-1, with 7 bases identical to TRBD1. The ends lost 2 bases at V and 6 bases at J; junction bases unmatched: 8. The CDR3 sequence is 15 residues long. Germline lookup yields CDR1 SGHRS and CDR2 YFSETQ. CDR3 sequence (DNA): TGCGCCAGCAGCTTTCGACAGGGAGTCACCAATGAGCAGTTCTTC. Amino acid sequence: CASSFRQGVTNEQFF. The full variable domain, with the rest looked up from reference TRBV5-1 and TRBJ2-1, is KAGVTQTPRYLIKTRGQQVTLSCSPISGHRSVSWYQQTPGQGLQFLFEYFSETQRNKGNFPGRFSGRQFSNSRSEMNVSTLELGDSALYLCASSFRQGVTNEQFFGPGTRLTVL.

The chain joins TRBV5-1 to TRBJ1-6; D gene ambiguous. Germline-derived CDR1 and CDR2 are SGHRS and YFSETQ. The CDR3 consists of 15 residues. V lost 4 bases and J lost 0, with 8 bases in between. This CDR3 is CASSVESSYNSPLHF. The CDR3 coding sequence is TGCGCCAGCAGCGTCGAGAGCTCCTATAATTCACCCCTCCACTTT.

The V and J genes are TRBV27 and TRBJ2-1, with 8 positions matching TRBD2. The germline V gene has CDR1 MNHEY and CDR2 SMNVEV (reference sequence). J gave up 4 bases and V 3 bases, and 5 bases lay outside the gene matches. CDR3 size: 15 residues. The CDR3 loop reads CASSLVGRGYNEQFF. CDR3 nucleotide sequence: TGTGCCAGCAGTTTGGTCGGGAGGGGATACAATGAGCAGTTCTTC.

This rearrangement joins TRBV11-2 to TRBJ2-7; 12 bases are a match to TRBD2. The CDR3 spans 14 residues. Germline CDR1 SGHAT, CDR2 FQNNGV. V trimming: 8 bases; J trimming: 1 base; junction bases outside the gene matches: 3. This CDR3 reads CASAGLAGSYEQYF. The CDR3, as DNA: TGTGCCAGCGCAGGACTAGCGGGATCCTACGAGCAGTACTTC.